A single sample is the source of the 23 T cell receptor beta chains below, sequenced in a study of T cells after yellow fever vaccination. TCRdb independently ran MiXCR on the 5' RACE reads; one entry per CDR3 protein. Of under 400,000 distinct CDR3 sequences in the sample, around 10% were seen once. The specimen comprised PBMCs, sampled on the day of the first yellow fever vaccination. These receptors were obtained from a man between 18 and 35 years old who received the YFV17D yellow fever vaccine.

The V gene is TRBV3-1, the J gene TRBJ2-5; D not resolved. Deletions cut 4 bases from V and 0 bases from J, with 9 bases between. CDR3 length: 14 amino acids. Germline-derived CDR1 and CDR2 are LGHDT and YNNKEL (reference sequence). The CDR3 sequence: CASSRLEDQETQYF. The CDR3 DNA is TGTGCCAGCAGCCGCCTCGAGGACCAAGAGACCCAGTACTTC.

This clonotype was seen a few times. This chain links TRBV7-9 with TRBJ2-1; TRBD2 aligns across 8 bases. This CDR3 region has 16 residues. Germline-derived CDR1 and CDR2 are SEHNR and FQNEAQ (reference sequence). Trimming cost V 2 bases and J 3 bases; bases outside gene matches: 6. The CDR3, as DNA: TGTGCCAGCAGCTTAAGCCGGGGGGGCTTCTACAATGAGCAGTTCTTC. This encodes CASSLSRGGFYNEQFF. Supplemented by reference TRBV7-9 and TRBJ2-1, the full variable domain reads DTGVSQNPRHKITKRGQNVTFRCDPISEHNRLYWYRQTLGQGPEFLTYFQNEAQLEKSRLLSDRFSAERPKGSFSTLEIQRTEQGDSAMYLCASSLSRGGFYNEQFFGPGTRLTVL.

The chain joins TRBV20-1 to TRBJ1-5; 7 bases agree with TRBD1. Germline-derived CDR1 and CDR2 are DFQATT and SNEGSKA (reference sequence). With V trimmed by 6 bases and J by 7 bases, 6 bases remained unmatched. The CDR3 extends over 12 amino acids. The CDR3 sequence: CSASDREQPQHF. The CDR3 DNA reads TGCAGTGCATCTGACAGGGAACAGCCCCAGCATTTT.

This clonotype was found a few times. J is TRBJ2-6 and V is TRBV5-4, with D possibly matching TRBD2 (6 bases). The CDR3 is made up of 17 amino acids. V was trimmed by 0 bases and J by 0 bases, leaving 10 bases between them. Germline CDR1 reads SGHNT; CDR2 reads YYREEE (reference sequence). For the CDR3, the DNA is TGTGCCAGCAGCTTGGCCGCGACTAGCTCTGGGGCCAACGTCCTGACTTTC. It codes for CASSLAATSSGANVLTF.

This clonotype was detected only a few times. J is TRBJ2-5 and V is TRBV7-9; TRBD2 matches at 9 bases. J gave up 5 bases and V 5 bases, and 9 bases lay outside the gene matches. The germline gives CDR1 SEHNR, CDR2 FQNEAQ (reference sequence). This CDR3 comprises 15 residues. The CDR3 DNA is TGTGCCAGCAGCGTAGGTGCGGGGGGGCCGGAGACCCAGTACTTC. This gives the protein CASSVGAGGPETQYF.

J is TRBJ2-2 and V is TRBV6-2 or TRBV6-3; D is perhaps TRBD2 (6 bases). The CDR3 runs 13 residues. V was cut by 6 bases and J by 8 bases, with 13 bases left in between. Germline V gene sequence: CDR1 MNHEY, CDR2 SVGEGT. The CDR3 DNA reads TGTGCCAGCAGCCCCCGGCGGGGAGGGGAGCTGTTTTTT. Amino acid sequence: CASSPRRGGELFF.

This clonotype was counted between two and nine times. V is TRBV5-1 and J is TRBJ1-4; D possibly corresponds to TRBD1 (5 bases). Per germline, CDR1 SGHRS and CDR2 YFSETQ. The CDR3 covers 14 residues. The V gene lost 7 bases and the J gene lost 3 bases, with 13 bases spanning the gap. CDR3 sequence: CASGRDGPNEKLFF. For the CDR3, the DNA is TGCGCCAGCGGGAGGGACGGACCTAATGAAAAACTGTTTTTT.

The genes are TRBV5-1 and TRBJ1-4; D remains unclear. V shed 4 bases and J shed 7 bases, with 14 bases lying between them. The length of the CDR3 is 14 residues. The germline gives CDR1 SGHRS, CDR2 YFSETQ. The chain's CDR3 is CASSLTTRGEKLFF. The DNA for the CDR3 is TGCGCCAGCAGCCTAACGACGAGAGGTGAAAAACTGTTTTTT.

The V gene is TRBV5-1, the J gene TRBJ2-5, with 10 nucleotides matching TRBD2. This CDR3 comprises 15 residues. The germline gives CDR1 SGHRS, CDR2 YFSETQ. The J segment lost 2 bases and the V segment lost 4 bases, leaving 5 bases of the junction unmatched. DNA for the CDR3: TGCGCCAGCAGCGGTACTAGCGGGGCGCAAGAGACCCAGTACTTC. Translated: CASSGTSGAQETQYF.

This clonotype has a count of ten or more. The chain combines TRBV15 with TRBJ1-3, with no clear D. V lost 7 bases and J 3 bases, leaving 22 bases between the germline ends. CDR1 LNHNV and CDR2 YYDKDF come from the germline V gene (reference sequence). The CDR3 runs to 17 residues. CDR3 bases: TGTGCCACCAAGGCGGATCGTAACCTGGAGATTGGAAACACCATATATTTT. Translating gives CATKADRNLEIGNTIYF.

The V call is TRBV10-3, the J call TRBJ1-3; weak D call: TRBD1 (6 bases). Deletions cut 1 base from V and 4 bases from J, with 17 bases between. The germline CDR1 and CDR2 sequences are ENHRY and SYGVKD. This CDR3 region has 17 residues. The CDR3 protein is CAISELKQGRAGNTIYF. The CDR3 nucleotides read TGTGCCATCAGTGAGTTGAAACAGGGAAGGGCCGGAAACACCATATATTTT.

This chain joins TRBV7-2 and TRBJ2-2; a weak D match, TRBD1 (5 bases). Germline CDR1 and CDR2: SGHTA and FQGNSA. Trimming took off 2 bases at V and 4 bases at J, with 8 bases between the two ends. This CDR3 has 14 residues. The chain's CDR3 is CASSLQGITGELFF. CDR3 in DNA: TGTGCCAGCAGCTTACAGGGTATCACCGGGGAGCTGTTTTTT.

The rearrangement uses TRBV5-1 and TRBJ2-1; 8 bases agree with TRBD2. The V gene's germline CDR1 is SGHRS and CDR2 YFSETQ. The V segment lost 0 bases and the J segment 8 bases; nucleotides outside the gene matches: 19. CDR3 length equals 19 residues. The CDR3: CASSLALTVAGGPYDEQFF. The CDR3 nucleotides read TGCGCCAGCAGCTTGGCCCTTACGGTGGCGGGGGGTCCATACGATGAGCAGTTCTTC.

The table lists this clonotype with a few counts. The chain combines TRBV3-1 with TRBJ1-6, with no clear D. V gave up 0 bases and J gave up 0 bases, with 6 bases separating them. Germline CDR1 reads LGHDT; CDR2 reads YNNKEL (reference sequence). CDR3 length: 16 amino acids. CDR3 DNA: TGTGCCAGCAGCCAAGACTGGAACTCCTATAATTCACCCCTCCACTTT. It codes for CASSQDWNSYNSPLHF.

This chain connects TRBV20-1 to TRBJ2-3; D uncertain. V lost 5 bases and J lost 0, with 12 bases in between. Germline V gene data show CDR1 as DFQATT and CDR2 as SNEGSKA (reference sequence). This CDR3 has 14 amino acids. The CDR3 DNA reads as TGCAGTGCTCCCGTCTTCTCTAGCACAGATACGCAGTATTTT. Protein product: CSAPVFSSTDTQYF.

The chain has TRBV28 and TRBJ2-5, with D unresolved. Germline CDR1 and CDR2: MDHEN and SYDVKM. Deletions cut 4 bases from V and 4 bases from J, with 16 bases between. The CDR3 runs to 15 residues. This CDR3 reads CASSSVTGIGETQYF. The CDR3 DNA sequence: TGTGCCAGCAGTTCTGTCACGGGTATCGGAGAGACCCAGTACTTC.

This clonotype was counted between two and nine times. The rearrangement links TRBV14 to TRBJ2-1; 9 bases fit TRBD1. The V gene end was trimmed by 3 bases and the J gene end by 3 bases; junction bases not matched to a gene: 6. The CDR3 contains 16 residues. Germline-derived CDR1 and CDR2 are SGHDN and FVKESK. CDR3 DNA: TGTGCCAGCAGCCACTACCGGGACAGGGTCTACAATGAGCAGTTCTTC. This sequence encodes CASSHYRDRVYNEQFF.

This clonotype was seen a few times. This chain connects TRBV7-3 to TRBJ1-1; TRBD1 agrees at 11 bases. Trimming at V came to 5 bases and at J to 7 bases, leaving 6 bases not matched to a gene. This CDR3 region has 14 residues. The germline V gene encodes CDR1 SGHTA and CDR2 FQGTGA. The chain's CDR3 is CASSPGQGAVEAFF. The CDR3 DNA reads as TGTGCCAGCAGCCCAGGACAGGGGGCCGTTGAAGCTTTCTTT.

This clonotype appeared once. In DNA form, the CDR3 reads TGTGCCAGCAGTGGCGGGACAGGGGTAGATACGCAGTATTTT. Its translation is CASSGGTGVDTQYF. The J gene is TRBJ2-3, the V gene TRBV12-3 or TRBV12-4; TRBD1 aligns across 10 bases. V shed 5 bases, J shed 5 bases, and the junction held 4 bases outside the gene matches. The CDR3 extends over 14 amino acids.

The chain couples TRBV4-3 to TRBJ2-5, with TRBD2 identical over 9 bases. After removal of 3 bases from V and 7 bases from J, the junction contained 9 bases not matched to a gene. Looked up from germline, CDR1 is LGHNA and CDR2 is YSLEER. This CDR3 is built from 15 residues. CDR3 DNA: TGCGCCAGCAGCCACGGTCTGGCTAGCGGGGTGACCCAGTACTTC. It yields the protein CASSHGLASGVTQYF.

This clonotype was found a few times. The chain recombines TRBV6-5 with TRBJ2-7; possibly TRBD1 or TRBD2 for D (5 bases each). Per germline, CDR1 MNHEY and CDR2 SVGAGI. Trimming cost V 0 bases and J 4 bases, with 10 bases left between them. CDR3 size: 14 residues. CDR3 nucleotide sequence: TGTGCCAGCAGTTACTCAGGGACGGGATACGAGCAGTACGTC. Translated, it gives CASSYSGTGYEQYV.

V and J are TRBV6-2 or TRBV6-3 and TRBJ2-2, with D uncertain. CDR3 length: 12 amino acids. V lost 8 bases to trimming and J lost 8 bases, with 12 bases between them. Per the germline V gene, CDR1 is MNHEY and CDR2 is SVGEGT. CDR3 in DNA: TGTGCCAGCGGTCGTCCACCGGGGGAGCTGTTTTTT. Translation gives CASGRPPGELFF.

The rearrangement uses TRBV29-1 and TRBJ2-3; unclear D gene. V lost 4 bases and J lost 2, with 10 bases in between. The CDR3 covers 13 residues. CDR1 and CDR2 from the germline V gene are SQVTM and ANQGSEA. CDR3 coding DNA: TGCAGCGTTGTTTCAGAGACCACAGATACGCAGTATTTT. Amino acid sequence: CSVVSETTDTQYF.